This TCR beta chain stems from a study of cytomegalovirus exposure and HLA in healthy donors. The ends were cut back, 7 bases at V and 5 bases at J, with 20 bases in the middle. The CDR3 is 14 residues long. CDR1 and CDR2 from the germline V gene are SQVTM and ANQGSEA. In nominal health when sampled, donors likely had unrecorded immune exposures nonetheless. Broader study findings: The study recorded 150 to 200 TCR beta chains that were cytomegalovirus-associated. Specific recognition of CMV antigens was confirmed in vitro for a few chains (all CMV-associated). Per published accounts, TCR beta sequences correctly predicted the HLA-A and HLA-B alleles of most subjects.

About this clone: Its antigen is unidentified.

In the PCR, 60 Vbeta and 13 Jbeta primers were used. TCRdb's copy holds only in-frame clones and misses some; the assay was immunoSEQ multiplex PCR. In total, the table holds 45,000 to 55,000 clones. The chain links TRBV29-1 to TRBJ1-2, with D unclear. This TCR derives from a woman in her forties or fifties in good health and CMV-seropositive. Material: PBMCs. The chain's CDR3 is CSGTKAGPYYGYTF. The CDR3 DNA sequence: TGCAGCGGAACAAAAGCTGGGCCGTATTATGGCTACACCTTC. Supplemented by reference TRBV29-1 and TRBJ1-2, the full variable domain reads SAVISQKPSRDICQRGTSLTIQCQVDSQVTMMFWYRQQPGQSLTLIATANQGSEATYESGFVIDKFPISRPNLTFSTLTVSNMSPEDSSIYLCSGTKAGPYYGYTFGSGTRLTVV.